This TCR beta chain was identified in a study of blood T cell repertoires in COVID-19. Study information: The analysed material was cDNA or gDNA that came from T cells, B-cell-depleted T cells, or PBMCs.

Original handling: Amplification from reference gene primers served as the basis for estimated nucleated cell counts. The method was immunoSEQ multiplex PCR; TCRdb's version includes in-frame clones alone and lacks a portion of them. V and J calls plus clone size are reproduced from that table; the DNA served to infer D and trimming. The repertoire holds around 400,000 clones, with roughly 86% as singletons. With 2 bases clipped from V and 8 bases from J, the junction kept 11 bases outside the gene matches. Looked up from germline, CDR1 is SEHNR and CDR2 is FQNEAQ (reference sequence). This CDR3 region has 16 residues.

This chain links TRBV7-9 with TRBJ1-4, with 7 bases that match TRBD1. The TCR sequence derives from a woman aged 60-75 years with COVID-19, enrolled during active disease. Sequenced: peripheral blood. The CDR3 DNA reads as TGTGCCAGCAGCTTAAGCGGCGTTTTAGGGGGCGAAAAACTGTTTTTT. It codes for CASSLSGVLGGEKLFF.